This TCR beta chain originates from a study of blood T cell repertoires in COVID-19. Study information: Acute and convalescent COVID-19 samples came from the United States, Italy and Spain. From T cells, B-cell-depleted T cells, or PBMCs came the material, which was cDNA or gDNA.

This clone was observed a few times. The CDR3 is made up of 15 amino acids. Germline V gene sequence: CDR1 SNHLY, CDR2 FYNNEI. J gave up 2 bases and V 6 bases, and 9 bases lay outside the gene matches. Authors' methods: The authors estimated nucleated cell counts from reference gene primer amplification. Assay used: immunoSEQ multiplex PCR; TCRdb lists only in-frame clones, some missing. Clonal size and the V and J genes are those of that table, whereas D and trimming came from the DNA. Counted here are over 150,000 clones, approximately 80% occurring once; the ten biggest clones make up 8.1%. The rearrangement joins TRBV2 to TRBJ1-2; 7 bases match TRBD1. Material: peripheral blood. The clonotype was recovered from a man aged 55-75 years with acute or convalescent COVID-19. CDR3 residues: CASSRQGRQNYGYTF. The CDR3 coding sequence is TGTGCCAGCAGCCGACAGGGACGCCAGAACTATGGCTACACCTTC. The whole variable domain, filled in from reference TRBV2 and TRBJ1-2, reads EPEVTQTPSHQVTQMGQEVILRCVPISNHLYFYWYRQILGQKVEFLVSFYNNEISEKSEIFDDQFSVERPDGSNFTLKIRSTKLEDSAMYFCASSRQGRQNYGYTFGSGTRLTVV.